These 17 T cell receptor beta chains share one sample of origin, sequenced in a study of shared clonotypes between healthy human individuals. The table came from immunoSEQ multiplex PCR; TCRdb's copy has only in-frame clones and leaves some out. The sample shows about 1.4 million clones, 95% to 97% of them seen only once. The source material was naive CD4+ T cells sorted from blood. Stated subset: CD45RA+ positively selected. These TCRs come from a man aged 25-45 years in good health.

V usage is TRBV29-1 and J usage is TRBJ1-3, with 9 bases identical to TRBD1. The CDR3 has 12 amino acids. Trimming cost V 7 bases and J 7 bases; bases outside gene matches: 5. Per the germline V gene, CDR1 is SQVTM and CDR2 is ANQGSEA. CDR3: CSGGTGTNTIYF. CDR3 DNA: TGCAGCGGGGGGACAGGGACCAACACCATATATTTT.

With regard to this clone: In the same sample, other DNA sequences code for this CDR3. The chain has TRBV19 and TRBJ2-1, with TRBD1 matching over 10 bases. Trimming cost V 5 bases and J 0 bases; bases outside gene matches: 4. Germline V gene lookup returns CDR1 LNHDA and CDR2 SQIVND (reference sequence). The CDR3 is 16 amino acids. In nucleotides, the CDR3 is TGTGCCAGTAGTCGGGACAGGGGAAGCTCCTACAATGAGCAGTTCTTC. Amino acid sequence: CASSRDRGSSYNEQFF. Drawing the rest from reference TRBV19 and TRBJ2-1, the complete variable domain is DGGITQSPKYLFRKEGQNVTLSCEQNLNHDAMYWYRQDPGQGLRLIYYSQIVNDFQKGDIAEGYSVSREKKESFPLTVTSAQKNPTAFYLCASSRDRGSSYNEQFFGPGTRLTVL.

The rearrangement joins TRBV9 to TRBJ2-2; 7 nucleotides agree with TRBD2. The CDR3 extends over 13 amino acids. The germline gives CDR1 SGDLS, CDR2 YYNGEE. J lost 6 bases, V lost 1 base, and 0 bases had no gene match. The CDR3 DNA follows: TGTGCCAGCAGCGTACGGGGGGCCGGGGAGCTGTTTTTT. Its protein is CASSVRGAGELFF.

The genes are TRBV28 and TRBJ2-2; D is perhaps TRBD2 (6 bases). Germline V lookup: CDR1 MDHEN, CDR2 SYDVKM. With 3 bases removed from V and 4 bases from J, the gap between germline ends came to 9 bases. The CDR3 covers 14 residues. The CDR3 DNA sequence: TGTGCCAGCAGTTTTGGAGGGATCACCGGGGAGCTGTTTTTT. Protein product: CASSFGGITGELFF.

This CDR3 reads CASSQEGGISSSYEQYF. The CDR3 DNA follows: TGTGCCAGCAGCCAAGAGGGGGGTATTAGTAGCTCCTACGAGCAGTACTTC. The V call is TRBV4-2, the J call TRBJ2-7, with a possible D match to TRBD2 (6 bases). CDR1 is LGHNA and CDR2 is YNFKEQ in the germline V gene. The CDR3 consists of 17 residues. V was trimmed by 0 bases and J by 0 bases, leaving 15 bases between them.

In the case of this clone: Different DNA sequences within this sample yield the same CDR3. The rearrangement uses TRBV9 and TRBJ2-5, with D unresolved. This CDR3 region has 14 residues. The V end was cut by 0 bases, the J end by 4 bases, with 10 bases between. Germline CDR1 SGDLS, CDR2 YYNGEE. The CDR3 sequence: CASSVGQGSETQYF. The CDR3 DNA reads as TGTGCCAGCAGCGTAGGACAAGGTTCAGAGACCCAGTACTTC.

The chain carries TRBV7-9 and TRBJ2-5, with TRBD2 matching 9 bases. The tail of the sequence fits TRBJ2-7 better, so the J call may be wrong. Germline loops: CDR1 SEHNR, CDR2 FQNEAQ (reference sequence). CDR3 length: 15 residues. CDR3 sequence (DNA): TGTGCCAGCAGCAGGGTGGTAGCGGGAGAACTCGAGCAGTACTTC. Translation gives CASSRVVAGELEQYF.

CDR3: CASGSGNYEQYF. The CDR3 DNA reads TGTGCCAGCGGGTCAGGGAACTACGAGCAGTACTTC. This chain joins TRBV7-9 and TRBJ2-7; weak D call: TRBD1 (5 bases). This CDR3 region has 12 residues. The ends were cut back, 8 bases at V and 3 bases at J, with 11 bases in the middle. Germline CDR1 SEHNR, CDR2 FQNEAQ (reference sequence).

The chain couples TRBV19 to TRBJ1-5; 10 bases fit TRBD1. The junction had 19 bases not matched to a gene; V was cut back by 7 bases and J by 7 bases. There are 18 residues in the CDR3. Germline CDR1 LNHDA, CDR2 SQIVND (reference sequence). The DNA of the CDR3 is TGTGCCAGTAACATCCCTAACGCCGCCGGGACAGGGGCCCAGCCCCAGCATTTT. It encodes CASNIPNAAGTGAQPQHF.

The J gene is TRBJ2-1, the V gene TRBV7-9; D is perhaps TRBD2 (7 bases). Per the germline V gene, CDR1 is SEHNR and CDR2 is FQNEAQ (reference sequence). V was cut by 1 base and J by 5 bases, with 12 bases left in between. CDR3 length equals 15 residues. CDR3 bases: TGTGCCAGCAGCTTAGTGGGAGGGGGGCACAATGAGCAGTTCTTC. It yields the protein CASSLVGGGHNEQFF. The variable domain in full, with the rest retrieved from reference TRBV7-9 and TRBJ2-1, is DTGVSQNPRHKITKRGQNVTFRCDPISEHNRLYWYRQTLGQGPEFLTYFQNEAQLEKSRLLSDRFSAERPKGSFSTLEIQRTEQGDSAMYLCASSLVGGGHNEQFFGPGTRLTVL.

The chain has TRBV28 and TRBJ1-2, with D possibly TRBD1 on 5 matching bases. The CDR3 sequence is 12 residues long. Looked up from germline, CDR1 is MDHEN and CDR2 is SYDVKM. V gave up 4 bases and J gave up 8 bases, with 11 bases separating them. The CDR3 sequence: CASSYPRGGYTF. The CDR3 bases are TGTGCCAGCAGTTACCCCCGGGGGGGCTACACCTTC.

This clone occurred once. CDR3 residues: CASSETNPKPLLAMRTDTQYF. Here the CDR3 DNA reads TGTGCCAGCAGTGAAACAAACCCTAAGCCGCTTTTAGCTATGCGAACAGATACGCAGTATTTT. The chain employs TRBV2 and TRBJ2-3, with D hard to call. The CDR3 is 21 amino acids. The V gene lost 2 bases and the J gene lost 3 bases, with 30 bases spanning the gap. Germline V gene data show CDR1 as SNHLY and CDR2 as FYNNEI.

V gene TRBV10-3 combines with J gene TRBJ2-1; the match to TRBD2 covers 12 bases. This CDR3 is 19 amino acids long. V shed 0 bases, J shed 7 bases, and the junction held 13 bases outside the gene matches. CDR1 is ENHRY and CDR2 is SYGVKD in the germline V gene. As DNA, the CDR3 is TGTGCCATCAGTGAGTCGAGGGCTAGCGGGAGGGCCTTGAGAAATGAGCAGTTCTTC. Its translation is CAISESRASGRALRNEQFF.

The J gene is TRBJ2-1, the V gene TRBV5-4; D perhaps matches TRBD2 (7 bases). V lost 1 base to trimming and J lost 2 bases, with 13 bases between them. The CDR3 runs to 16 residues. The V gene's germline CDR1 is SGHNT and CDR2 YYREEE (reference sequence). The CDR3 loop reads CASSLRGRATYNEQFF. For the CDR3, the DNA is TGTGCCAGCAGCTTGAGGGGGAGGGCTACCTACAATGAGCAGTTCTTC.

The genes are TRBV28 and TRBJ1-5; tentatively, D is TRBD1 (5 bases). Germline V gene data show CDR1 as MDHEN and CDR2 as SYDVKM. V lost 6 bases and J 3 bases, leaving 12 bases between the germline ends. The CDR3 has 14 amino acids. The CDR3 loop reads CASSRQGYNQPQHF. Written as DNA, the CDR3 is TGTGCCAGCAGCAGGCAGGGCTACAATCAGCCCCAGCATTTT.

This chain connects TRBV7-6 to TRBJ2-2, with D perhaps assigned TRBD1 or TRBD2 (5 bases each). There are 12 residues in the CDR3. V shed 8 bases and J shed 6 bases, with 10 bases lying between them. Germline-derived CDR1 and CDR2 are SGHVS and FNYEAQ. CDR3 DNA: TGTGCCAGCTCCGGGACGGCCGGGGAGCTGTTTTTT. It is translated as CASSGTAGELFF.

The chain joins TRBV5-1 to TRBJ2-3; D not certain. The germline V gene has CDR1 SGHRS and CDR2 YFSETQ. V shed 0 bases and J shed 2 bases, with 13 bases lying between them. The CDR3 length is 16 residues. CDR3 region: CASSLARTANTDTQYF. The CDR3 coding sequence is TGCGCCAGCAGCTTGGCACGCACGGCTAACACAGATACGCAGTATTTT.